The sequence of this T cell receptor beta chain was determined in a study of OX40 agonist ivuxolimab in advanced cancers. Study as a whole: Clinicians treated patients with ivuxolimab, an agonistic anti-OX40 (CD134) antibody. Six ivuxolimab dose levels, 0.01 to 10 mg/kg, were given intravenously every 2 weeks.

The assay was immunoSEQ multiplex PCR, and TCRdb's table has in-frame clones only and misses some. The sample lists approximately 7,000 clones; 65% to 80% were seen once. Germline CDR1 reads LNHDA; CDR2 reads SQIVND (reference sequence). J gave up 8 bases and V 5 bases, and 9 bases lay outside the gene matches. The CDR3 totals 17 residues. Whole-study findings and limits: Expanded clones belonging to CD8+ T cells outnumbered, on average, those of CD4+.

On this clone itself: Its target is not known.

This chain connects TRBV19 to TRBJ2-1; 16 bases align to TRBD2. Sequenced here: CD4+ or CD8+ T cells sorted from blood, sampled in a trial of the OX40 agonist ivuxolimab. The receptor was isolated from an adult with an advanced solid tumor such as melanoma, head and neck, liver or kidney cancer. The CDR3 DNA is TGTGCCAGTAGTCCGGGACTAGCGGGAGGGCCTACCGATGAGCAGTTCTTC. It encodes CASSPGLAGGPTDEQFF.